A selection of T cell receptor beta chains follows, all from one sample in a study of Ad26.COV2.S vaccination and SARS-CoV-2 variants. Clones were read by immunoSEQ multiplex PCR, and TCRdb kept only the in-frame ones, dropping some. The sample lists some 290,000 clones, around 84% seen once, with around 2% in the top ten. Sample: peripheral blood, taken in a trial of Ad26.COV2.S vaccine versus placebo. The source is a person between 18 and 60 years old who received the Ad26.COV2.S COVID-19 vaccine or a placebo. Each CDR3 is given with its conserved first and last residue. A D gene is named only where the DNA matches it firmly. For some rows the clone size is stated as once, few or many, or as a class when expanded; others skip it.

CDR3 protein,CDR3 DNA,clone size,J gene,D gene,V gene
CSLPGDPQQYF,TGCAGTCTGCCCGGGGACCCCCAGCAGTACTTC,-,TRBJ2-7,-,TRBV20-1
CASSLGDGTQETQYF,TGTGCCAGCAGCTTAGGGGACGGGACCCAAGAGACCCAGTACTTC,-,TRBJ2-5,-,TRBV7-3
CASSSDRVRSGANVLTF,TGTGCCAGCAGCTCCGACAGGGTCCGCTCTGGGGCCAACGTCCTGACTTTC,-,TRBJ2-6,TRBD1,TRBV7-9
CASSISPGQGQAGELFF,TGTGCCAGTAGTATAAGCCCGGGACAGGGGCAGGCCGGGGAGCTGTTTTTT,-,TRBJ2-2,TRBD1,TRBV19
CASSLGTGDGYTF,TGTGCCAGCAGTTTGGGGACAGGGGATGGCTACACCTTC,-,TRBJ1-2,TRBD1,TRBV12-3/TRBV12-4
CASSLTGTEETQYF,TGTGCCAGCAGCTTAACCGGGACAGAGGAGACCCAGTACTTC,-,TRBJ2-5,TRBD1,TRBV7-6
CASSELGAALNTEAFF,TGTGCCAGCAGTGAATTGGGAGCAGCTCTGAACACTGAAGCTTTCTTT,-,TRBJ1-1,-,TRBV2
CASSAEGESTIYF,TGTGCCAGCAGCGCTGAGGGGGAGAGCACCATATATTTT,-,TRBJ1-3,-,TRBV2
CASSLRPTGPNYGYTF,TGTGCCAGCAGCTTGCGTCCGACCGGCCCTAACTATGGCTACACCTTC,-,TRBJ1-2,-,TRBV5-5
CASSLNRGLQPQHF,TGTGCCAGCAGCCTAAACAGGGGGCTTCAGCCCCAGCATTTT,-,TRBJ1-5,TRBD1,TRBV11-2
CASSLSGTEAFF,TGCGCCAGCAGCTTGTCGGGCACTGAAGCTTTCTTT,-,TRBJ1-1,-,TRBV5-1
CSVLSGHQETQYF,TGCAGCGTGCTATCGGGACACCAGGAGACCCAGTACTTC,-,TRBJ2-5,-,TRBV29-1
CASSSQAGWNTGELFF,TGTGCCAGCAGCTCGCAAGCGGGGTGGAACACCGGGGAGCTGTTTTTT,-,TRBJ2-2,TRBD2,TRBV7-9
CATSSFRDRGGYGYTF,TGTGCCACCAGCAGCTTCCGGGACAGGGGGGGCTATGGCTACACCTTC,-,TRBJ1-2,TRBD1,TRBV15
CASSQVQDTQYF,TGCGCCAGCAGCCAAGTTCAAGATACGCAGTATTTT,-,TRBJ2-3,-,TRBV4-1
CASSPSGHEGSPLHF,TGTGCCAGCTCACCATCGGGGCATGAAGGTTCACCCCTCCACTTT,-,TRBJ1-6,-,TRBV18
CASSITHTTRGQGAERHIQYF,TGTGCCAGTAGTATAACCCACACTACCCGGGGACAGGGGGCGGAAAGGCACATTCAGTACTTC,-,TRBJ2-4,TRBD1,TRBV19
CASRPVAGEDYEQYF,TGTGCCAGCAGACCCGTAGCGGGAGAGGACTACGAGCAGTACTTC,-,TRBJ2-7,TRBD2,TRBV6-5
CASREGRAVSPQHF,TGTGCCAGCAGAGAGGGCAGGGCCGTCAGCCCCCAGCATTTT,few,TRBJ1-5,-,TRBV27
CASSIADGEAFF,TGTGCCAGTAGTATAGCGGACGGTGAAGCTTTCTTT,-,TRBJ1-1,-,TRBV19
CATRRTASSYEQYF,TGTGCCACCAGAAGGACCGCGAGCTCCTACGAGCAGTACTTC,-,TRBJ2-7,-,TRBV24-1
CASSLTQMNTEAFF,TGTGCCAGCAGTTTAACACAAATGAACACTGAAGCTTTCTTT,-,TRBJ1-1,-,TRBV27
CASSEEVQGYTF,TGTGCCAGCAGTGAAGAGGTCCAGGGCTACACCTTC,-,TRBJ1-2,-,TRBV2
CASSSSDVPVTTEAFF,TGTGCCAGCAGCTCGTCAGATGTCCCGGTTACCACTGAAGCTTTCTTT,-,TRBJ1-1,-,TRBV7-9
CASSQEARGEAFF,TGCGCCAGCAGCCAAGAGGCCAGGGGGGAGGCTTTCTTT,once,TRBJ1-1,TRBD1,TRBV4-3
CASSLIGTSGVYNEQFF,TGCGCCAGCAGCTTGATTGGAACTAGCGGGGTGTACAATGAGCAGTTCTTC,once,TRBJ2-1,TRBD2,TRBV5-1
CASSLGTGGSMSSYNEQFF,TGCGCCAGCAGCCTCGGGACAGGGGGGTCTATGTCCTCTTACAATGAGCAGTTCTTC,-,TRBJ2-1,TRBD1,TRBV5-1
CASSQDNRATNEKLFF,TGCGCCAGCAGCCAAGATAATCGGGCAACTAATGAAAAACTGTTTTTT,-,TRBJ1-4,-,TRBV4-1
CASSLPGANYGYTF,TGTGCCAGCAGCCTGCCAGGGGCAAACTATGGCTACACCTTC,-,TRBJ1-2,-,TRBV5-5
CASSQRKGMDTEAFF,TGCGCCAGCAGCCAGAGGAAGGGAATGGACACTGAAGCTTTCTTT,-,TRBJ1-1,-,TRBV4-1
CASSPGTGTEKLFF,TGTGCCAGCTCACCGGGGACAGGGACTGAAAAACTGTTTTTT,-,TRBJ1-4,TRBD1,TRBV18
CAISESLNTEAFF,TGTGCCATCAGTGAAAGCCTGAACACTGAAGCTTTCTTT,-,TRBJ1-1,-,TRBV10-3
CASSIESQAGNQPQHF,TGTGCCAGTAGTATTGAGTCCCAGGCGGGGAATCAGCCCCAGCATTTT,-,TRBJ1-5,-,TRBV19
CASSLAKTRGGYEQYF,TGTGCCAGCAGCTTGGCCAAGACTAGGGGGGGATACGAGCAGTACTTC,-,TRBJ2-7,-,TRBV5-6
CASSPRVITGAMAINEKLFF,TGTGCCAGCTCACCACGCGTCATAACAGGGGCGATGGCAATTAATGAAAAACTGTTTTTT,-,TRBJ1-4,TRBD1,TRBV18
CASSLENRGGYEQYF,TGTGCCAGCAGCCTTGAGAACAGGGGGGGCTACGAGCAGTACTTC,-,TRBJ2-7,-,TRBV4-2
CASSLDGQTIGEQYF,TGTGCCAGCAGCTTGGATGGACAGACTATCGGCGAGCAGTACTTC,-,TRBJ2-7,-,TRBV5-6
CASSEWVSNQPQHF,TGTGCCAGCAGTGAATGGGTAAGCAATCAGCCCCAGCATTTT,-,TRBJ1-5,-,TRBV2
CASSLRLAGRKETQYF,TGTGCCAGCAGCCTTCGACTAGCGGGGAGAAAAGAGACCCAGTACTTC,-,TRBJ2-5,TRBD2,TRBV5-8
CASSLGPESNQPQHF,TGCGCCAGCAGCTTGGGTCCGGAGAGCAATCAGCCCCAGCATTTT,-,TRBJ1-5,-,TRBV5-1
CASSRRDTLSYGYTF,TGCGCCAGCAGTCGGAGGGACACCCTCAGCTATGGCTACACCTTC,-,TRBJ1-2,-,TRBV10-2
CAWSPKIDQPQHF,TGTGCCTGGAGCCCAAAGATCGATCAGCCCCAGCATTTT,-,TRBJ1-5,-,TRBV30
CASSLGQGRTLHGEQYF,TGTGCCAGCAGTTTAGGACAGGGAAGAACGCTTCATGGCGAGCAGTACTTC,-,TRBJ2-7,TRBD1,TRBV27